The 14 T cell receptor beta chains below come from one sample, sequenced in a study of technical replicates of blood from a handful of donors. The data were produced by immunoSEQ multiplex PCR, yet TCRdb's version contains in-frame clones alone and is incomplete. The sample comprises around 13,000 clones, roughly 80% of which are singletons, and around 10% rests with the top ten. The specimen was PBMCs. These receptors came from a human donor in good health.

J is TRBJ2-1 and V is TRBV30; TRBD1 is a possible D gene (5 bases). V dropped 3 bases and J dropped 0 bases, with 12 bases sitting between them. This CDR3 region has 15 residues. Germline loops: CDR1 GTSNPN, CDR2 SVGIG (reference sequence). CDR3 in DNA: TGTGCCTGGAGGGTTGACAGCCTCTCCTACAATGAGCAGTTCTTC. It encodes CAWRVDSLSYNEQFF. Looking up the rest from reference TRBV30 and TRBJ2-1 gives the full variable domain: SQTIHQWPATLVQPVGSPLSLECTVEGTSNPNLYWYRQAAGRGLQLLFYSVGIGQISSEVPQNLSASRPQDRQFILSSKKLLLSDSGFYLCAWRVDSLSYNEQFFGPGTRLTVL.

The chain couples TRBV5-5 to TRBJ1-5, with a weak D call TRBD1 (5 bases). The CDR3 totals 16 residues. Trimming took 1 base from V and 3 from J, leaving 14 bases between them. CDR1 and CDR2 from the germline V gene are SGHKS and YYEKEE (reference sequence). CDR3 DNA: TGTGCCAGCAGCTTGCTAGGGGCATTTGACAATCAGCCCCAGCATTTT. Amino acids: CASSLLGAFDNQPQHF.

The gene calls are TRBV6-5 and TRBJ1-3; TRBD1 is a possible D gene (5 bases). The CDR3 has 15 residues. V was trimmed by 6 bases and J by 2 bases, leaving 14 bases between them. Germline lookup yields CDR1 MNHEY and CDR2 SVGAGI. The CDR3 loop is CASRTDSVPGNTIYF. CDR3 coding DNA: TGTGCCAGCAGGACAGACAGCGTTCCTGGAAACACCATATATTTT.

As DNA, the CDR3 is TGCGCCAGCACTAGGACAGGGAACACTGAAGCTTTCTTT. Translation gives CASTRTGNTEAFF. The rearrangement joins TRBV10-1 to TRBJ1-1; 7 positions agree with TRBD1. From germline, CDR1 is WNHNN and CDR2 SYGVQD (reference sequence). Trimming removed 7 bases from V and 1 base from J; junction bases left unmatched: 3. The CDR3 covers 13 residues.

V usage is TRBV5-8 and J usage is TRBJ2-7, with D perhaps TRBD2 (6 bases). The V end was cut by 3 bases, the J end by 6 bases, with 16 bases between. The CDR3 spans 14 residues. The germline V gene has CDR1 SGHTS and CDR2 YDEGEE. CDR3 DNA sequence: TGTGCCAGCAGCTACCCTGGCGGGGAACGCGAGCAGTACTTC. Amino acid sequence: CASSYPGGEREQYF.

The chain is built from TRBV6-5 and TRBJ2-7; 11 bases match TRBD2. The CDR3 extends over 15 amino acids. Germline lookup yields CDR1 MNHEY and CDR2 SVGAGI. Unmatched junction bases numbered 10, after V lost 6 bases and J lost 6 bases. The chain's CDR3 is CASRVAGGDFFEQYF. DNA of the CDR3: TGTGCCAGCAGAGTAGCGGGAGGGGACTTCTTCGAGCAGTACTTC.

The V and J genes are TRBV29-1 and TRBJ2-7; TRBD2 might be the D (6 bases). The germline V gene has CDR1 SQVTM and CDR2 ANQGSEA. The CDR3 consists of 13 residues. V shed 3 bases and J shed 2 bases, with 11 bases lying between them. The CDR3 DNA is TGCAGCGTTGAGGGGACTCGTACCTACGAGCAGTACTTC. This sequence encodes CSVEGTRTYEQYF.

The V gene is TRBV5-1, the J gene TRBJ2-7; 12 positions agree with TRBD2. The CDR3 covers 18 residues. Germline assignment: CDR1 SGHRS and CDR2 YFSETQ. V lost 0 bases to trimming and J lost 3 bases; unmatched junction nucleotides: 10. CDR3 loop: CASSLASSGRGSYYEQYF. CDR3 bases: TGCGCCAGCAGCTTGGCTTCTAGCGGGAGGGGGAGTTACTACGAGCAGTACTTC.

The chain has TRBV5-6 and TRBJ2-7; TRBD1 matches 9 bases. This CDR3 has 16 amino acids. The germline CDR1 and CDR2 sequences are SGHDT and YYEEEE. V dropped 2 bases and J dropped 2; count of bases not matched to a gene: 8. The CDR3 DNA is TGTGCCAGCAGCTTAGTGGGGACAGGGATGACCTACGAGCAGTACTTC. This sequence encodes CASSLVGTGMTYEQYF.

The V call is TRBV30, the J call TRBJ2-1; unclear D gene. The V and J ends lost 0 bases and 8 bases respectively, with 14 bases between them. The CDR3 has 14 residues. Germline-derived CDR1 and CDR2 are GTSNPN and SVGIG (reference sequence). CDR3 in amino acids: CAWSVSLAVDEQFF. The CDR3 coding sequence is TGTGCCTGGAGTGTATCTTTGGCGGTTGATGAGCAGTTCTTC. Full variable domain (missing parts from reference TRBV30 and TRBJ2-1): SQTIHQWPATLVQPVGSPLSLECTVEGTSNPNLYWYRQAAGRGLQLLFYSVGIGQISSEVPQNLSASRPQDRQFILSSKKLLLSDSGFYLCAWSVSLAVDEQFFGPGTRLTVL.

This clone showed up just once. The chain has TRBV7-9 and TRBJ2-2, with D maybe TRBD1 (6 bases). Germline CDR1 is SEHNR and CDR2 is FQNEAQ (reference sequence). The V end was cut by 11 bases, the J end by 4 bases, with 14 bases between. The CDR3 loop spans 13 amino acids. The CDR3 DNA reads TGTGCCGGGTCACAGGGTATCACCGGGGAGCTGTTTTTT. As protein: CAGSQGITGELFF. The full variable domain, completed using reference TRBV7-9 and TRBJ2-2, is DTGVSQNPRHKITKRGQNVTFRCDPISEHNRLYWYRQTLGQGPEFLTYFQNEAQLEKSRLLSDRFSAERPKGSFSTLEIQRTEQGDSAMYLCAGSQGITGELFFGEGSRLTVL.

The gene calls are TRBV27 and TRBJ1-5; 9 bases match TRBD1. The CDR3 extends over 16 amino acids. Germline CDR1 MNHEY, CDR2 SMNVEV (reference sequence). Trimming removed 10 bases from V and 1 base from J; junction bases left unmatched: 11. The CDR3 sequence is CATGVGTGQSNQPQHF. CDR3 DNA sequence: TGTGCCACCGGGGTGGGGACAGGGCAAAGCAATCAGCCCCAGCATTTT.

The CDR3: CASSLGQGAIAGELFF. The CDR3 bases are TGTGCCAGCAGCTTGGGGCAGGGGGCAATTGCCGGGGAGCTGTTTTTT. This rearrangement joins TRBV5-4 to TRBJ2-2; the match to TRBD1 covers 8 bases. V lost 0 bases, J lost 6 bases, and 7 bases stayed unmatched. Germline CDR1 reads SGHNT; CDR2 reads YYREEE (reference sequence). CDR3 size: 16 residues.

CDR3 loop: CASSLGTSGRETQYF. CDR3 bases: TGCGCCAGCAGCTTAGGTACTAGCGGGAGAGAGACCCAGTACTTC. V is TRBV5-1 and J is TRBJ2-5; 11 bases match TRBD2. The CDR3 consists of 15 residues. The V and J ends lost 2 bases and 4 bases, in that order; junction bases with no gene match: 4. Germline values: CDR1 SGHRS, CDR2 YFSETQ. The full variable domain, rest sourced from reference TRBV5-1 and TRBJ2-5, is KAGVTQTPRYLIKTRGQQVTLSCSPISGHRSVSWYQQTPGQGLQFLFEYFSETQRNKGNFPGRFSGRQFSNSRSEMNVSTLELGDSALYLCASSLGTSGRETQYFGPGTRLLVL.